Shown below are 23 T cell receptor beta chains from a single sample sequenced in a study of cytomegalovirus exposure and HLA in healthy donors (dated by TCRdb to 2016 to 2017). Libraries came from the immunoSEQ multiplex PCR assay. A mixture of 60 forward primers for TCR Vbeta segments and 13 reverse primers for TCR Jbeta segments was used in the multiplex PCR. TCRdb provides this immuneACCESS table in a form limited to in-frame rearrangements. Some clones are lacking; in checked studies, under half of them reflect an unresolved V gene, and why the rest are absent is not known. This sample is represented by some 100,000 clones; 76% of them were singletons. 4.1% of the sample comes from the top ten. Sequenced material: PBMCs. The receptors were sampled from a man aged 40-50 years in good health and CMV-seronegative.

This clone has more than one count but fewer than ten. The chain has TRBV18 and TRBJ2-3, with 9 bases matching TRBD1. Per germline, CDR1 KGHSH and CDR2 LQKENI. The V gene end was trimmed by 2 bases and the J gene end by 1 base; junction bases not matched to a gene: 7. The CDR3 is 17 residues long. The CDR3 bases are TGTGCCAGCTCACCAGTTGACAGGGGGGTGGGCACAGATACGCAGTATTTT. Encoded protein: CASSPVDRGVGTDTQYF.

This chain links TRBV6-1 with TRBJ1-3; unclear D gene. Germline lookup yields CDR1 MNHNS and CDR2 SASEGT. CDR3 size: 18 residues. Trimming took 0 bases from V and 0 from J, leaving 15 bases between them. The CDR3 DNA is TGTGCCAGCAGTGAAGCCGTTGTTGAGCTGCTCTCTGGAAACACCATATATTTT. Its translation: CASSEAVVELLSGNTIYF.

The rearrangement joins TRBV28 to TRBJ1-1; D unresolved. Germline V lookup: CDR1 MDHEN, CDR2 SYDVKM. The CDR3 is 15 amino acids. Between the trimmed V and J ends, which lost 5 bases and 1 base, there was a span of 14 bases. In DNA form, the CDR3 reads TGTGCCAGCAGTAAAGCGGTGTTGAGGAACACTGAAGCTTTCTTT. Translated: CASSKAVLRNTEAFF.

This chain joins TRBV11-2 and TRBJ2-1; 7 bases are a match to TRBD1. Germline V gene sequence: CDR1 SGHAT, CDR2 FQNNGV. The trim removed 4 bases at V and 10 bases at J, leaving 16 bases unmatched. The CDR3 loop spans 16 amino acids. CDR3 sequence (DNA): TGTGCCAGCAGCTCGCCTTCGGTGACAGGGTCATGGGAGCAGTTCTTC. The encoded protein is CASSSPSVTGSWEQFF.

This sequence joins TRBV7-2 and TRBJ2-5; 12 nucleotides align to TRBD2. The CDR3 contains 16 residues. Trimming took 5 bases from V and 1 from J; bases not matched to a gene: 5. Germline CDR1 reads SGHTA; CDR2 reads FQGNSA. The CDR3 DNA sequence: TGTGCCAGCAGCAGACTAGCGGGGGCACGCCAAGAGACCCAGTACTTC. Protein product: CASSRLAGARQETQYF.

The table lists this clone with a few counts. This rearrangement joins TRBV4-2 to TRBJ2-2, with 7 bases fitting TRBD2. The germline V gene encodes CDR1 LGHNA and CDR2 YNFKEQ. CDR3 length equals 17 residues. V lost 3 bases to trimming and J lost 2 bases; unmatched junction nucleotides: 9. The CDR3 here is CASSQRRSGENTGELFF. Written as DNA, the CDR3 is TGTGCCAGCAGCCAGCGCCGCAGCGGGGAAAACACCGGGGAGCTGTTTTTT.

In regard to this clone: A junction boundary mismatches the germline segment, possibly from a read error. The genes are TRBV2 and TRBJ1-4; D remains ambiguous. CDR1 and CDR2 (germline): SNHLY, FYNNEI. The CDR3 consists of 14 residues. This CDR3 reads CASSEIPTSEKLFF. In DNA, the CDR3 is TGTGCCAGCAGTGAGATCCCCACTAGTGAAAAACTGTTTTTT.

The gene calls are TRBV5-1 and TRBJ2-3; D not certain. CDR3 size: 14 residues. Trimming took 7 bases from V and 3 from J, leaving 15 bases between them. Germline CDR1 SGHRS, CDR2 YFSETQ. CDR3 in amino acids: CASGPGPTTDTQYF. DNA of the CDR3: TGCGCCAGCGGGCCCGGCCCTACGACAGATACGCAGTATTTT.

V gene TRBV7-2 combines with J gene TRBJ1-2, with 10 bases that match TRBD1. Germline CDR1 reads SGHTA; CDR2 reads FQGNSA. The V and J ends lost 5 bases and 4 bases, in that order; junction bases with no gene match: 4. The CDR3 loop spans 14 amino acids. This CDR3 reads CASSPGTGAYGYTF. The CDR3 nucleotides read TGTGCCAGCAGCCCCGGGACAGGGGCCTATGGCTACACCTTC.

The chain uses TRBV10-1 and TRBJ1-1; no clear D gene. CDR1 and CDR2 from the germline V gene are WNHNN and SYGVQD (reference sequence). The CDR3 loop spans 13 amino acids. Between the trimmed V and J ends, which lost 4 bases and 3 bases, there was a span of 9 bases. This CDR3 reads CASSGEPYTEAFF. The CDR3 region has the DNA TGCGCCAGCAGTGGGGAGCCCTACACTGAAGCTTTCTTT.

V is TRBV10-1 and J is TRBJ2-1; no reliable D call. The V end lost 3 bases, the J end lost 6 bases, and 9 bases lay between the germline ends. The CDR3 runs to 13 residues. The germline V gene has CDR1 WNHNN and CDR2 SYGVQD (reference sequence). DNA of the CDR3: TGCGCCAGCAGTGAAAGCCTAGGCAATGAGCAGTTCTTC. Translating gives CASSESLGNEQFF.

The J gene is TRBJ1-3, the V gene TRBV6-1; 7 nucleotides match TRBD1. Germline-derived CDR1 and CDR2 are MNHNS and SASEGT. The CDR3 extends over 15 amino acids. J lost 2 bases, V lost 6 bases, and 7 bases had no gene match. The CDR3 loop reads CASRDSGTAGNTIYF. CDR3 DNA: TGTGCCAGCAGAGACTCCGGGACAGCTGGAAACACCATATATTTT.

The chain has TRBV5-5 and TRBJ1-1, with D uncertain. V was trimmed by 4 bases and J by 11 bases, leaving 9 bases between them. The CDR3 consists of 10 residues. Germline V gene sequence: CDR1 SGHKS, CDR2 YYEKEE (reference sequence). The CDR3 region has the DNA TGTGCCAGCAGCCTAGAAGTGGCTTTCTTT. This translates into CASSLEVAFF.

The chain combines TRBV2 with TRBJ2-7; 7 nucleotides line up with TRBD2. V was clipped by 7 bases and J by 6 bases; unmatched bases: 18. The germline CDR1 and CDR2 sequences are SNHLY and FYNNEI. This CDR3 region has 16 residues. The CDR3 is CASNAAGFHPGSEQYF. CDR3 DNA: TGTGCCAGCAACGCAGCGGGATTCCATCCGGGGAGCGAGCAGTACTTC.

The CDR3 reads CASRRQGPNQPQHF. The CDR3 coding sequence is TGTGCCAGCAGGAGACAGGGCCCCAATCAGCCCCAGCATTTT. The chain uses TRBV7-9 and TRBJ1-5, with 7 bases aligning to TRBD1. This CDR3 is built from 14 residues. The J segment lost 3 bases and the V segment lost 6 bases, leaving 5 bases of the junction unmatched. The germline CDR1 and CDR2 sequences are SEHNR and FQNEAQ (reference sequence). Based on the CDR3 plus reference TRBV7-9 and TRBJ1-5, the full variable domain is DTGVSQNPRHKITKRGQNVTFRCDPISEHNRLYWYRQTLGQGPEFLTYFQNEAQLEKSRLLSDRFSAERPKGSFSTLEIQRTEQGDSAMYLCASRRQGPNQPQHFGDGTRLSIL.

The sample holds a few counts of this clone. This sequence joins TRBV28 and TRBJ1-1; 8 bases fit TRBD1. The CDR3 covers 16 residues. Germline V CDR1 and CDR2: MDHEN, SYDVKM. V shed 4 bases and J 1 base; nucleotides not matched to a gene: 8. This CDR3 reads CASSSLGQGRNTEAFF. The CDR3 nucleotides are TGTGCCAGCAGTTCCCTAGGACAGGGCAGGAACACTGAAGCTTTCTTT.

The chain employs TRBV7-8 and TRBJ2-1; TRBD2 agrees at 10 bases. Germline V CDR1 and CDR2: SGHVS, FQNEAQ. V lost 1 base and J lost 3; bases outside the gene matches: 6. This CDR3 region has 17 residues. The CDR3 DNA sequence: TGTGCCAGCAGCTTAGGTCAGACTAGCGGGTACTACAATGAGCAGTTCTTC. Translating it yields CASSLGQTSGYYNEQFF.

This clone was picked up one time. At one of its ends the junction is not consistent with the germline gene, which may arise from a read error. This chain connects TRBV7-9 to TRBJ2-5, with TRBD1 matching over 12 bases. This CDR3 is built from 15 residues. Germline assignment: CDR1 SEHNR and CDR2 FQNEAQ (reference sequence). The CDR3 sequence is CSSSTGTGGVETQYF. The CDR3 DNA reads TGTTCCAGCAGCACTGGGACAGGGGGCGTTGAGACCCAGTACTTC.

This chain connects TRBV7-8 to TRBJ1-4, with TRBD1 identical over 9 bases. The CDR3 is 16 residues long. Trimming at V came to 5 bases and at J to 3 bases, leaving 7 bases not matched to a gene. Germline V lookup: CDR1 SGHVS, CDR2 FQNEAQ. This CDR3 is CASSPRTGAANEKLFF. The CDR3 nucleotides read TGTGCCAGCAGCCCGCGGACAGGGGCGGCTAATGAAAAACTGTTTTTT.

This clone is a singleton in its sample. This sequence joins TRBV10-3 and TRBJ1-3; D may be TRBD1 (5 bases). Germline CDR1 reads ENHRY; CDR2 reads SYGVKD. With 7 bases removed from V and 3 bases from J, the gap between germline ends came to 7 bases. CDR3 length equals 12 residues. DNA of the CDR3: TGTGCCATCATGACAGATGGAAACACCATATATTTT. Translated: CAIMTDGNTIYF.

Worth noting for this clone: Distinct nucleotide sequences in the sample also encode this CDR3. The chain has TRBV12-2 and TRBJ1-6. TRBV12-2 is a recognized pseudogene. The CDR3 has 16 amino acids. CDR3 DNA sequence: TGTGCAAGTCGCTTGCGGGGGTCCCTAGATAATTCACCCCTCCACTTT. It specifies CASRLRGSLDNSPLHF.

This CDR3 reads CASSLGTGAYEQYF. In DNA, the CDR3 is TGCGCCAGCAGCTTGGGAACAGGCGCCTACGAGCAGTACTTC. The gene calls are TRBV5-1 and TRBJ2-7, with D possibly being TRBD1 (5 bases). Germline V gene sequence: CDR1 SGHRS, CDR2 YFSETQ. The CDR3 has 14 amino acids. The V and J ends lost 0 bases and 2 bases respectively, with 9 bases between them.

The chain links TRBV7-2 to TRBJ1-2; D uncertain. CDR1 SGHTA and CDR2 FQGNSA come from the germline V gene. CDR3 length: 12 amino acids. Trimming cost V 1 base and J 5 bases, with 5 bases left between them. Written as DNA, the CDR3 is TGTGCCAGCAGCTTAGAGGAGTATGGCTACACCTTC. Protein product: CASSLEEYGYTF.